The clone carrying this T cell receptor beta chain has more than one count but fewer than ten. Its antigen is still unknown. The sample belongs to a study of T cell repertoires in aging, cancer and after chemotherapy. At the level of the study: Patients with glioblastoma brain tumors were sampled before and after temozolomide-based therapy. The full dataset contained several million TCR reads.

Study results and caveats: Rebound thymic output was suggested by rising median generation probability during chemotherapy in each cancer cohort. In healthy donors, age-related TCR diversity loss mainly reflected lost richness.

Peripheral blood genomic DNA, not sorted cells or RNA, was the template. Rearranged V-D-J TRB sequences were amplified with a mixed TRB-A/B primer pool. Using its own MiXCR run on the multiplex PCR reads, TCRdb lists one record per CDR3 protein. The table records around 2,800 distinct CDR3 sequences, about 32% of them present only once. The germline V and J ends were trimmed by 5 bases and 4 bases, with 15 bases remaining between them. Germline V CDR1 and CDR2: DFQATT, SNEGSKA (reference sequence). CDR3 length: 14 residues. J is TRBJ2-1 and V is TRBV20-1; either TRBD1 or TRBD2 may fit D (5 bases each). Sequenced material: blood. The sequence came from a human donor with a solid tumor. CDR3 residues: CSAARDPPYNEQFF. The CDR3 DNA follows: TGCAGTGCTGCCCGGGACCCCCCTTACAATGAGCAGTTCTTC.